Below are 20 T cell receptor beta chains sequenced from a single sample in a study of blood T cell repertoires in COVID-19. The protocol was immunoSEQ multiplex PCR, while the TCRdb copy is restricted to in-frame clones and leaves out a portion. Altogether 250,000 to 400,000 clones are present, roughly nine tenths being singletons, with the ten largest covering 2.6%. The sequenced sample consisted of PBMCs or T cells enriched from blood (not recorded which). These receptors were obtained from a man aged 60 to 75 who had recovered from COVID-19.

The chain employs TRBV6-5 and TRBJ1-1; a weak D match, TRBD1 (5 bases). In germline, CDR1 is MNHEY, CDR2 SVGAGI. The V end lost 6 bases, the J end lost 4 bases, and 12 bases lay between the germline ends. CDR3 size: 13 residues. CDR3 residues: CASSPVGGTEAFF. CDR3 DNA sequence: TGTGCCAGCAGCCCGGTCGGGGGCACTGAAGCTTTCTTT.

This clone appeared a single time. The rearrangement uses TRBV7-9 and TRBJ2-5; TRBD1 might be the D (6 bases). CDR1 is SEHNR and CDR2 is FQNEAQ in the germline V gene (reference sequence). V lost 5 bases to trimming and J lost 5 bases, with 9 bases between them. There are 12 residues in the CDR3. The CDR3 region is CASSQQGETQYF. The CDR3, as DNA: TGTGCCAGCAGCCAACAGGGTGAGACCCAGTACTTC.

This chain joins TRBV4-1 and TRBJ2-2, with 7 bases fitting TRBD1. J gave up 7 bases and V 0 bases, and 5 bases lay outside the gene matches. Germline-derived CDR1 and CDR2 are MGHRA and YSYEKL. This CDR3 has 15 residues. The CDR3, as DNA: TGCGCCAGCAGCCAAGAATGGGGGACAGTCGGGGAGCTGTTTTTT. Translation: CASSQEWGTVGELFF.

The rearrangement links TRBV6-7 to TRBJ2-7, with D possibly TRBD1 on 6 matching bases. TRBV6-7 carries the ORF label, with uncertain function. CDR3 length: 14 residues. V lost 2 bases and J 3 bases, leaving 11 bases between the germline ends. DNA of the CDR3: TGTGCCAGCAGTTACCGGGGACACATCTACGAGCAGTACTTC. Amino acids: CASSYRGHIYEQYF.

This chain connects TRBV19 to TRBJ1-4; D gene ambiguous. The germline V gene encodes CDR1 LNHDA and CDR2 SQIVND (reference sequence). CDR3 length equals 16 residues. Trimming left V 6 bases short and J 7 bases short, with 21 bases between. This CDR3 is CASRKGEGIISEKLFF. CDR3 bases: TGTGCCAGTAGGAAAGGAGAGGGAATCATCAGTGAAAAACTGTTTTTT. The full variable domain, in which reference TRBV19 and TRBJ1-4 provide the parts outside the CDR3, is DGGITQSPKYLFRKEGQNVTLSCEQNLNHDAMYWYRQDPGQGLRLIYYSQIVNDFQKGDIAEGYSVSREKKESFPLTVTSAQKNPTAFYLCASRKGEGIISEKLFFGSGTQLSVL.

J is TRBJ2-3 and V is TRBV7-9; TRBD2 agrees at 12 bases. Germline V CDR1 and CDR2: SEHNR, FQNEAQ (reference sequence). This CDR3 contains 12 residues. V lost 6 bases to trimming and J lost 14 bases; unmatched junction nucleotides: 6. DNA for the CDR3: TGTGCCAGCAGAGAACTAGCGGGGGGTTTGTATTTT. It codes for CASRELAGGLYF.

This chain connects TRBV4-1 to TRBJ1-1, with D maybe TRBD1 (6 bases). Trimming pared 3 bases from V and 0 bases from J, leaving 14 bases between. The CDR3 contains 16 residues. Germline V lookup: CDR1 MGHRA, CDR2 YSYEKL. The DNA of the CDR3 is TGCGCCAGCAGCCACGACAGGACGGTGCTGAACACTGAAGCTTTCTTT. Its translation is CASSHDRTVLNTEAFF.

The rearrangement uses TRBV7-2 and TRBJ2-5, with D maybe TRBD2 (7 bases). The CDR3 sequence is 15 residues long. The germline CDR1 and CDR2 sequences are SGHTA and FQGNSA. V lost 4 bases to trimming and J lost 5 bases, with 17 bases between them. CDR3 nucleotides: TGTGCCAGCAGCTCCGCTGGGGGGGCGGGGGAGACCCAGTACTTC. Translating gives CASSSAGGAGETQYF.

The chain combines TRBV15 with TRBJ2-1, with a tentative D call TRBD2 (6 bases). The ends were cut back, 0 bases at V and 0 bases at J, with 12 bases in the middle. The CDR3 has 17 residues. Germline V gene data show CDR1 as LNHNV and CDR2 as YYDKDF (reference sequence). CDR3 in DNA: TGTGCCACCAGCAGAGATGTGGCGGGGAGCTCCTACAATGAGCAGTTCTTC. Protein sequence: CATSRDVAGSSYNEQFF.

Written as DNA, the CDR3 is TGTGCCAGTAGTGACAGCTCTGGAAACACCATATATTTT. It encodes CASSDSSGNTIYF. The V gene is TRBV19, the J gene TRBJ1-3, with D perhaps matching TRBD1 (5 bases). Germline V lookup: CDR1 LNHDA, CDR2 SQIVND (reference sequence). The CDR3 runs to 13 residues. Between the trimmed V and J ends, which lost 5 bases and 0 bases, there was a span of 5 bases. Full variable domain (missing parts from reference TRBV19 and TRBJ1-3): DGGITQSPKYLFRKEGQNVTLSCEQNLNHDAMYWYRQDPGQGLRLIYYSQIVNDFQKGDIAEGYSVSREKKESFPLTVTSAQKNPTAFYLCASSDSSGNTIYFGEGSWLTVV.

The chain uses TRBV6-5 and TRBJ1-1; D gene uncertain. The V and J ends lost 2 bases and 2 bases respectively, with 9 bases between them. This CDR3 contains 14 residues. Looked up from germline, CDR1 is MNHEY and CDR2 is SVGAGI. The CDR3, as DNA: TGTGCCAGCAGTTACGTCGGTAGAAACACTGAAGCTTTCTTT. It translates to CASSYVGRNTEAFF.

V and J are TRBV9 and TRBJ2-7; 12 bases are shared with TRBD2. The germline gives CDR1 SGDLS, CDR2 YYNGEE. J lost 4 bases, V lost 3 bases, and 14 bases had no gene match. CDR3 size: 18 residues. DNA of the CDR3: TGTGCCAGCAGCGCCCATCCTAGCGGGAGGGCCGGAGAGTACGAGCAGTACTTC. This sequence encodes CASSAHPSGRAGEYEQYF.

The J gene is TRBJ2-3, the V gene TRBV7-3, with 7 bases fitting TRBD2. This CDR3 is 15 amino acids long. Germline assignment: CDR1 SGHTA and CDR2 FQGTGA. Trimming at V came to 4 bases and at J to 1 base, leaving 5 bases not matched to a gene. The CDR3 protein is CASSSGSGRTDTQYF. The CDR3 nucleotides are TGTGCCAGCAGCTCGGGTAGCGGGCGCACAGATACGCAGTATTTT.

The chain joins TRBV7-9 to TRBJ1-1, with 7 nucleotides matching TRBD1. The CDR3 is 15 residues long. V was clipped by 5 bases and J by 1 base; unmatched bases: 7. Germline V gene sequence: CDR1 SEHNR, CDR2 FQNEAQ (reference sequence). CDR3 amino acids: CASSTTGQKNTEAFF. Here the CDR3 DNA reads TGTGCCAGCAGCACGACGGGACAGAAGAACACTGAAGCTTTCTTT.

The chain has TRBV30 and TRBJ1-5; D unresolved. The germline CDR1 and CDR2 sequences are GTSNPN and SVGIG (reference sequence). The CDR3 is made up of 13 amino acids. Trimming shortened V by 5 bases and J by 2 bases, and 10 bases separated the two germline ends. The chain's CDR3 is CAWSIPGNQPQHF. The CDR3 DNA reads TGTGCCTGGTCCATTCCGGGCAATCAGCCCCAGCATTTT.

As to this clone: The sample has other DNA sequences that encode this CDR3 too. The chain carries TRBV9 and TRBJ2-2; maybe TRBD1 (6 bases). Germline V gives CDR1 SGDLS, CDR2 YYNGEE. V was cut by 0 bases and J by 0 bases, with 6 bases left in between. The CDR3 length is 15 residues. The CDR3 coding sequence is TGTGCCAGCAGCGTAGCAGGGGCGAACACCGGGGAGCTGTTTTTT. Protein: CASSVAGANTGELFF.

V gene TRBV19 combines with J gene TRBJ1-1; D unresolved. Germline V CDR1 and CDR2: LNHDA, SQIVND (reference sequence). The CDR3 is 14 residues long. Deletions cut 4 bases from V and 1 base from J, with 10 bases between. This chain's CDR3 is CASSTARGNTEAFF. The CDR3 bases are TGTGCCAGTAGTACCGCGCGGGGGAACACTGAAGCTTTCTTT.

The CDR3 DNA reads TGTGCCAGCAGTTATGGCCATCGGGGGAGGATTTACAATGAGCAGTTCTTC. Its translation: CASSYGHRGRIYNEQFF. This sequence joins TRBV6-2 or TRBV6-3 and TRBJ2-1; tentatively, D is TRBD2 (6 bases). This CDR3 is built from 17 residues. V lost 3 bases, J lost 4 bases, and 19 bases lay in between. CDR1 MNHEY and CDR2 SVGEGT come from the germline V gene.

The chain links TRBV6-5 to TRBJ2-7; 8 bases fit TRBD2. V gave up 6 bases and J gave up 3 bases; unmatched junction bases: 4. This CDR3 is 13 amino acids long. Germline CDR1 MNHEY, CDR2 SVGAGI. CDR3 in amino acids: CASSLTSGYEQYF. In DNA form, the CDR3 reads TGTGCCAGCAGCCTCACTAGCGGCTACGAGCAGTACTTC.

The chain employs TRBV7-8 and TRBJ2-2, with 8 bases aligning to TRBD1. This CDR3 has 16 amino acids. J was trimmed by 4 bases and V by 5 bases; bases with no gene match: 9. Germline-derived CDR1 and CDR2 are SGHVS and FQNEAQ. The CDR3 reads CASSKTGVGSTGELFF. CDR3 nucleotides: TGTGCCAGCAGCAAGACAGGGGTAGGGTCCACCGGGGAGCTGTTTTTT.